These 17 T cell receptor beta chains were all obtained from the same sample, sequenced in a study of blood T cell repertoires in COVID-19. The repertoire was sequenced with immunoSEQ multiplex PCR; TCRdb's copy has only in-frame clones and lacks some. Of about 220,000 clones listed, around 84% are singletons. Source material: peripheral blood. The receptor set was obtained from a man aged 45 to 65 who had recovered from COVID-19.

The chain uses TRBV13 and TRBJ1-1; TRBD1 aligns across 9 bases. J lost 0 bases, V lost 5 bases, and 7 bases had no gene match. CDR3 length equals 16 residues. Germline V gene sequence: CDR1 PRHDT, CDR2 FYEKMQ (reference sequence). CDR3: CASSRQGEKMNTEAFF. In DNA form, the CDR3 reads TGTGCCAGCAGCAGACAGGGGGAAAAGATGAACACTGAAGCTTTCTTT.

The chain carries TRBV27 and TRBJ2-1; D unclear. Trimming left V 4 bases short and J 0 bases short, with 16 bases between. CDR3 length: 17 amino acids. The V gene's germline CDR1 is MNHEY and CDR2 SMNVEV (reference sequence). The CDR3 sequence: CASSSLTYTSSYNEQFF. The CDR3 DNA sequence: TGTGCCAGCAGTTCCTTGACTTACACGAGCTCCTACAATGAGCAGTTCTTC.

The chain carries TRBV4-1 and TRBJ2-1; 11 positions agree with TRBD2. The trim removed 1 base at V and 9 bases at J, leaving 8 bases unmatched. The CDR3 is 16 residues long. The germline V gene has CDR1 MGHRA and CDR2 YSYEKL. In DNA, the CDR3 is TGCGCCAGCAGCCAAGCCCCCTCGCTAGCGGGAGGTGAGCAGTTCTTC. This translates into CASSQAPSLAGGEQFF.

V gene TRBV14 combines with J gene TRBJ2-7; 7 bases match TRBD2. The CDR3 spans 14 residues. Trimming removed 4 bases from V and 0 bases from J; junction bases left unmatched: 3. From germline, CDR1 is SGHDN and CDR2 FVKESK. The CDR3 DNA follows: TGTGCCAGCAGCCCAAGCGGGAACTCCTACGAGCAGTACTTC. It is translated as CASSPSGNSYEQYF.

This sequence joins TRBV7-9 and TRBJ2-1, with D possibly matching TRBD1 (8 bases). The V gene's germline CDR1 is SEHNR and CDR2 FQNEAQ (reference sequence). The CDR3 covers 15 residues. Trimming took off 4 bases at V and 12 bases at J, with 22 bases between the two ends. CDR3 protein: CASSWTGRAGLGQFF. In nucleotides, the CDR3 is TGTGCCAGCAGCTGGACAGGGAGGGCAGGTCTGGGGCAGTTCTTC. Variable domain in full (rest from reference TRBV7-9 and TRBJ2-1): DTGVSQNPRHKITKRGQNVTFRCDPISEHNRLYWYRQTLGQGPEFLTYFQNEAQLEKSRLLSDRFSAERPKGSFSTLEIQRTEQGDSAMYLCASSWTGRAGLGQFFGPGTRLTVL.

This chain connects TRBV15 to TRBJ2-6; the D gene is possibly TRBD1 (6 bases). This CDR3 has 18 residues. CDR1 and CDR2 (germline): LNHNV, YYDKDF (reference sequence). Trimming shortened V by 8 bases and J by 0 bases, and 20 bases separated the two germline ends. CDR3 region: CATVSRAGAFSGANVLTF. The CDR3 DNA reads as TGTGCCACCGTGTCTCGGGCAGGGGCCTTCTCTGGGGCCAACGTCCTGACTTTC.

The CDR3: CASSHIGRRSWSQETQYF. CDR3 DNA: TGTGCCAGCAGCCATATCGGCCGACGGAGTTGGAGCCAAGAGACCCAGTACTTC. The chain has TRBV14 and TRBJ2-5; D unclear. CDR1 is SGHDN and CDR2 is FVKESK in the germline V gene. The CDR3 is 18 residues long. Deletions cut 3 bases from V and 1 base from J, with 21 bases between.

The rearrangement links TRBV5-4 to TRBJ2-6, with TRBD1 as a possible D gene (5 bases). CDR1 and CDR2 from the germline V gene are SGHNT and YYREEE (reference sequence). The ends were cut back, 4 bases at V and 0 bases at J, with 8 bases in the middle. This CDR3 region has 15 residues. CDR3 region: CASSNRRSGANVLTF. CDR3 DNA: TGTGCCAGCAGCAACAGGCGCTCTGGGGCCAACGTCCTGACTTTC.

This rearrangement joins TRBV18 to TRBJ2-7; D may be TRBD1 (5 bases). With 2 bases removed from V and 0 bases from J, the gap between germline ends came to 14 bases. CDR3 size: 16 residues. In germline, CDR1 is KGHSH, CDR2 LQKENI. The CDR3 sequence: CASSPRNRQSSYEQYF. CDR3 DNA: TGTGCCAGCTCACCAAGGAACAGGCAAAGCTCCTACGAGCAGTACTTC.

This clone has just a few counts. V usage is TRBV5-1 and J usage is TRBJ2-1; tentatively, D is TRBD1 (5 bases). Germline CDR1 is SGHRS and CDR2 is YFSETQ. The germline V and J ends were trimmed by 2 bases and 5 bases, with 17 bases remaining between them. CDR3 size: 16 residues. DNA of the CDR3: TGCGCCAGCAGCTTTGACGTAGAACAGGCGAACAATGAGCAGTTCTTC. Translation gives CASSFDVEQANNEQFF.

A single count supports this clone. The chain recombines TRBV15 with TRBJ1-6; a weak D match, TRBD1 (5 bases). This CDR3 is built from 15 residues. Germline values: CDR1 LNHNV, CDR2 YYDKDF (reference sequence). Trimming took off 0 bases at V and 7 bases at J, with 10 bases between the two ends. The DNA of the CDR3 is TGTGCCACCAGCAGAGATTGGGGCAGCAATTCACCCCTCCACTTT. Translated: CATSRDWGSNSPLHF.

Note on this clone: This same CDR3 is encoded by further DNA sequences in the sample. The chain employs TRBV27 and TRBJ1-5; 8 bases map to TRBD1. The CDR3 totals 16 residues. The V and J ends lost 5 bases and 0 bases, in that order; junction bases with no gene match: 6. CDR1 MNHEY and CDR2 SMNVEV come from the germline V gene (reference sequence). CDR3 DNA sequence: TGTGCCAGCAGTCCGCTAGACAGGGGTAGCAATCAGCCCCAGCATTTT. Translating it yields CASSPLDRGSNQPQHF.

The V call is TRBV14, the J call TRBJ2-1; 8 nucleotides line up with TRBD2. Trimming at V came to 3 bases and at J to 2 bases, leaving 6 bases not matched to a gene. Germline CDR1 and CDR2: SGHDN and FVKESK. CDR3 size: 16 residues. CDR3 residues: CASSHVAGTTYNEQFF. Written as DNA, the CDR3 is TGTGCCAGCAGCCACGTAGCGGGAACCACCTACAATGAGCAGTTCTTC. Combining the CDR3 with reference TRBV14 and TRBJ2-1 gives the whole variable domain EAGVTQFPSHSVIEKGQTVTLRCDPISGHDNLYWYRRVMGKEIKFLLHFVKESKQDESGMPNNRFLAERTGGTYSTLKVQPAELEDSGVYFCASSHVAGTTYNEQFFGPGTRLTVL.

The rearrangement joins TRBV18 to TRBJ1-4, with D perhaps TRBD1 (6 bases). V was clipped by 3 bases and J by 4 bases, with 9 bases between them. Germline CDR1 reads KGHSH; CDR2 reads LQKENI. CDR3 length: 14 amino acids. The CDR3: CASSPDSINEKLFF. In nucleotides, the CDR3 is TGTGCCAGCTCACCGGACAGTATTAATGAAAAACTGTTTTTT.

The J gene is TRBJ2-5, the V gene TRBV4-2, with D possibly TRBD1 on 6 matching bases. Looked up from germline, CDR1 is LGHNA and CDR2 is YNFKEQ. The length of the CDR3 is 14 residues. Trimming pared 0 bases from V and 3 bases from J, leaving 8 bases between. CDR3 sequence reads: CASSQDPGEETQYF. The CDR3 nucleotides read TGTGCCAGCAGCCAAGACCCAGGGGAAGAGACCCAGTACTTC.

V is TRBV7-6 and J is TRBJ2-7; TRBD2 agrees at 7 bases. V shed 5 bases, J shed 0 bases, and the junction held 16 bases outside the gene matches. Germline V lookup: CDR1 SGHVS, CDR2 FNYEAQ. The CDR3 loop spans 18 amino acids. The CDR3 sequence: CASSLQGGGGGVSYEQYF. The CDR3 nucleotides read TGTGCCAGCAGCCTCCAAGGCGGTGGTGGGGGGGTCTCCTACGAGCAGTACTTC.

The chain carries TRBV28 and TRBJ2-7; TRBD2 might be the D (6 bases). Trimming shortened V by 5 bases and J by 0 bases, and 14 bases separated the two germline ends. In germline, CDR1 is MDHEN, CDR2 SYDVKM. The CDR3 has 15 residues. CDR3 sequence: CASSRGGAGSYEQYF. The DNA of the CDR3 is TGTGCCAGCAGTAGAGGAGGAGCGGGCTCCTACGAGCAGTACTTC.